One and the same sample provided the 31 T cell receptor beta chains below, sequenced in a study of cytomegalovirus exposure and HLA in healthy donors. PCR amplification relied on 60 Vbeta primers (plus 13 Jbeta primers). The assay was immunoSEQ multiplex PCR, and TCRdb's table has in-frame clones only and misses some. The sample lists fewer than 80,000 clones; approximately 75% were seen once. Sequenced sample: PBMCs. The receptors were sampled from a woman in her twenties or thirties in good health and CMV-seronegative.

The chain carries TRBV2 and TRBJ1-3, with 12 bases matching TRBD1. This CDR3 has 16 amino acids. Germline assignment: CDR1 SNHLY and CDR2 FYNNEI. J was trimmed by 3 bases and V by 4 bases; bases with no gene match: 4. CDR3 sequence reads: CASSGDRGLGGNTIYF. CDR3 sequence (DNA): TGTGCCAGCAGTGGGGACAGGGGGCTTGGTGGAAACACCATATATTTT.

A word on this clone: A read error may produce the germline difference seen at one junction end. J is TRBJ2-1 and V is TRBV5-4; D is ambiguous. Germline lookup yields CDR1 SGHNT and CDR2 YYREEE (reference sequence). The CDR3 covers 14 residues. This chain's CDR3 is CASSLALRLNEQFF. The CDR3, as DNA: TGTGCCAGCAGTTTGGCGCTGCGCTTAAATGAGCAGTTCTTC.

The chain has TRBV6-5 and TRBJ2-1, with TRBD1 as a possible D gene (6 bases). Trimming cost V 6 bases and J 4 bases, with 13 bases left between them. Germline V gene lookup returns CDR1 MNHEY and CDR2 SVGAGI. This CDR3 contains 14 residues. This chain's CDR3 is CASRPRTEYNEQFF. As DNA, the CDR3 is TGTGCCAGCAGGCCCCGGACAGAGTACAATGAGCAGTTCTTC.

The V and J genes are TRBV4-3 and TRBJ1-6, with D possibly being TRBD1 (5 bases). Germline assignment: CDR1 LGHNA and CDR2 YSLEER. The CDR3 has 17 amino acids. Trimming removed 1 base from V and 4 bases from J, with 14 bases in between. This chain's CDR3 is CASSQAGGAGYNSPLHF. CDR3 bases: TGCGCCAGCAGCCAAGCTGGGGGAGCGGGATATAATTCACCCCTCCACTTT.

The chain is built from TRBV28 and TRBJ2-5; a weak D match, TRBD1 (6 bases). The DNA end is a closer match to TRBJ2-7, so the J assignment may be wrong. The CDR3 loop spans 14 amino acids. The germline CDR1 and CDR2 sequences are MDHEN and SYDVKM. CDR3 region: CASSLLKGAYEQYF. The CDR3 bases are TGTGCCAGCAGTTTACTCAAGGGGGCCTACGAGCAGTACTTC.

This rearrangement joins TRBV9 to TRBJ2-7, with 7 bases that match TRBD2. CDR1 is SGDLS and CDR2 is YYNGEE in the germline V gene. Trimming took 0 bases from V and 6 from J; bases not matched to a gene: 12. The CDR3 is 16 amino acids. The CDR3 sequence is CASSVGGRALGGEQYF. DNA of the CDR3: TGTGCCAGCAGCGTAGGAGGGAGGGCCCTCGGCGGCGAGCAGTACTTC.

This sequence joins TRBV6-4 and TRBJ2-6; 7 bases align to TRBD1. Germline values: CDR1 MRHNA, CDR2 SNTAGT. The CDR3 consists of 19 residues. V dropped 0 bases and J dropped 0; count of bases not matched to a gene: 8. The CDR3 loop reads CASSDSPGTASSGANVLTF. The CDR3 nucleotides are TGTGCCAGCAGTGACTCCCCAGGGACAGCCTCCTCTGGGGCCAACGTCCTGACTTTC.

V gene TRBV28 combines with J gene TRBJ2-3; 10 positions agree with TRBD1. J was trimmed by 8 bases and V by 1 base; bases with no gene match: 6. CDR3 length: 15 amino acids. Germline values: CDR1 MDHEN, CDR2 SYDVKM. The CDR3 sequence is CASSLSGTGARTQYF. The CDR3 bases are TGTGCCAGCAGTTTATCCGGGACAGGGGCTCGTACGCAGTATTTT.

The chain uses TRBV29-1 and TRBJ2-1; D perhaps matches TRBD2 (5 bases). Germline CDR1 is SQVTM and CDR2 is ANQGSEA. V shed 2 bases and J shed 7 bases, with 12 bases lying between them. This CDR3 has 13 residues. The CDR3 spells CSVETGMENEQFF. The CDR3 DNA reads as TGCAGCGTTGAAACGGGGATGGAGAATGAGCAGTTCTTC.

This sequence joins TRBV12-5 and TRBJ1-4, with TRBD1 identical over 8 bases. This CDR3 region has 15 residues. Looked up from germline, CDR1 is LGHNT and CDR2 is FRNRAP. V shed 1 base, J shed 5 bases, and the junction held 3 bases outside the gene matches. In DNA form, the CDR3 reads TGTGCTAGTGGTTTGGCGGGACAGGAGAATGAAAAACTGTTTTTT. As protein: CASGLAGQENEKLFF.

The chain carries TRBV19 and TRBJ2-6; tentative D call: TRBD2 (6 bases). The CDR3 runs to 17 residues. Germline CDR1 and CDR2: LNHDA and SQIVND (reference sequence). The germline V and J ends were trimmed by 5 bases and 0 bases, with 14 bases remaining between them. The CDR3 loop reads CASSQLADSSGANVLTF. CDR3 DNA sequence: TGTGCCAGTAGTCAGTTAGCGGATAGCTCTGGGGCCAACGTCCTGACTTTC.

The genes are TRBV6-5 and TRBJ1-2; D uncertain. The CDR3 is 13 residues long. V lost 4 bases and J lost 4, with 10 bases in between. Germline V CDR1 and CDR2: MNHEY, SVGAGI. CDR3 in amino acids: CASSSLFSYGYTF. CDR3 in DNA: TGTGCCAGCAGTTCCCTCTTTAGCTATGGCTACACCTTC.

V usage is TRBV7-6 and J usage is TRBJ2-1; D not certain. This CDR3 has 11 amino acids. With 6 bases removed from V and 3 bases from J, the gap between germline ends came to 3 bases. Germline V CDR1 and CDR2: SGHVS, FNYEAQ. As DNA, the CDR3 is TGTGCCAGCAGTTACTACAATGAGCAGTTCTTC. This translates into CASSYYNEQFF.

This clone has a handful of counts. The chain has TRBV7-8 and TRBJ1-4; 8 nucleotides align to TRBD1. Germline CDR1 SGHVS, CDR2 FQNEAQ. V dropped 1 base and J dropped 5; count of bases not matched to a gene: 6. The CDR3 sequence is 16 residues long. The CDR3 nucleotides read TGTGCCAGCAGCTTAGAAGGGGGGACAGGAAATGAAAAACTGTTTTTT. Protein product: CASSLEGGTGNEKLFF.

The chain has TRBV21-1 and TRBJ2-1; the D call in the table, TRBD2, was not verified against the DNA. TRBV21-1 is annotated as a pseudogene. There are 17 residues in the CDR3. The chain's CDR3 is CASSLRGGRAVVDEQFF. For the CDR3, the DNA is TGTGCCAGCAGCCTTCGGGGGGGCAGGGCCGTTGTTGATGAGCAGTTCTTC.

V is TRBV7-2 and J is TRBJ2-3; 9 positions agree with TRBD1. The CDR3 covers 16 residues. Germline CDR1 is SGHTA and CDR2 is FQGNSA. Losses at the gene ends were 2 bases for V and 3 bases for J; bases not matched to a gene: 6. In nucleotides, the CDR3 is TGTGCCAGCAGCTTACCGGGACAGGGTCCGACAGATACGCAGTATTTT. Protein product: CASSLPGQGPTDTQYF.

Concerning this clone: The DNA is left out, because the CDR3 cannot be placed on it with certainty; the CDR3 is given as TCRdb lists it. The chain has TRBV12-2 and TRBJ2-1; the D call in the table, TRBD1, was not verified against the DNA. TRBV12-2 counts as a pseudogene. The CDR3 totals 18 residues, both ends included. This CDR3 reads CATFGVGGGTVAYNEQFF.

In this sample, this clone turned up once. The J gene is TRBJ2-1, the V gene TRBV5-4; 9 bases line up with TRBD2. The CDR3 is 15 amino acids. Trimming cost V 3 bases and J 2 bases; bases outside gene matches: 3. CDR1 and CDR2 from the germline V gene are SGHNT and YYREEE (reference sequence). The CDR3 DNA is TGTGCCAGCAGCTCCCGGACTAGCGCCTACAATGAGCAGTTCTTC. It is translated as CASSSRTSAYNEQFF.

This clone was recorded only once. This CDR3 reads CASSTTGVGNTEAFF. The CDR3 region has the DNA TGTGCCAGCAGTACTACAGGGGTGGGGAACACTGAAGCTTTCTTT. This sequence joins TRBV27 and TRBJ1-1; 7 bases are a match to TRBD1. Germline-derived CDR1 and CDR2 are MNHEY and SMNVEV (reference sequence). With V trimmed by 5 bases and J by 1 base, 7 bases remained unmatched. The CDR3 contains 15 residues.

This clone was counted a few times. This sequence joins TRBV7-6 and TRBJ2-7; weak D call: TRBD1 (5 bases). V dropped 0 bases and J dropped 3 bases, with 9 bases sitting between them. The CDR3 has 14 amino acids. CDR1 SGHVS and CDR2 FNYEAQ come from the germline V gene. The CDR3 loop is CASSLAGLVYEQYF. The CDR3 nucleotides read TGTGCCAGCAGCTTAGCGGGGCTAGTCTACGAGCAGTACTTC.

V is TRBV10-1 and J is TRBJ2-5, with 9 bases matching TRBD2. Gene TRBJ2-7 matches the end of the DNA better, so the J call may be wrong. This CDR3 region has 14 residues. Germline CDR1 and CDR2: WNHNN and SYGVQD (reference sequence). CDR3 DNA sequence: TGCGCCAGCAGTGAGAGCGGGGGGCTGTACGAGCAGTACTTC. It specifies CASSESGGLYEQYF.

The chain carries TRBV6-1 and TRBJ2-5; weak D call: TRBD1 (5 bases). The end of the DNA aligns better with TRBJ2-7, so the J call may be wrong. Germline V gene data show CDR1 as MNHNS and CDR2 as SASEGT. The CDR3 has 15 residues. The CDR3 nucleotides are TGTGCCAGCAGTGAAGCGCAGGGTACTGTCTACGAGCAGTACTTC. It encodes CASSEAQGTVYEQYF.

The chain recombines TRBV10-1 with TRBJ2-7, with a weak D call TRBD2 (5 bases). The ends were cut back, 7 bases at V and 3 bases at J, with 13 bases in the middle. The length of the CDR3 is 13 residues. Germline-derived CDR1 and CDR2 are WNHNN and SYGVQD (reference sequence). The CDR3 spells CASTEGSYYEQYF. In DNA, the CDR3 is TGCGCCAGCACCGAGGGAAGTTACTACGAGCAGTACTTC.

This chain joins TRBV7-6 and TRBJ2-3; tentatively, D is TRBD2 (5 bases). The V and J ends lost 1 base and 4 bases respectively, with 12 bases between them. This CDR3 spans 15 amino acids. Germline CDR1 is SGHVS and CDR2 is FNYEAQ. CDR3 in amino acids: CASSLDWRAADTQYF. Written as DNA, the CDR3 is TGTGCCAGCAGCTTAGATTGGCGGGCCGCAGATACGCAGTATTTT.

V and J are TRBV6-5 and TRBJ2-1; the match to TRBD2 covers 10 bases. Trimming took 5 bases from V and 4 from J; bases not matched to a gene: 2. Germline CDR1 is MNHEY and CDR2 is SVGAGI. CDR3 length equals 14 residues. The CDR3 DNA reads TGTGCCAGCAGTAGCGGGAGGGGGTACAATGAGCAGTTCTTC. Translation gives CASSSGRGYNEQFF.

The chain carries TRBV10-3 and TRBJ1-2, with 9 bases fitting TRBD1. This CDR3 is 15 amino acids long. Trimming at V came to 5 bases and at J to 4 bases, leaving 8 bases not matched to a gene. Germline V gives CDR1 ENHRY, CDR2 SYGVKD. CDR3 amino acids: CAISSMDRGSYGYTF. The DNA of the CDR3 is TGTGCCATCAGTTCAATGGACAGGGGCAGCTATGGCTACACCTTC.

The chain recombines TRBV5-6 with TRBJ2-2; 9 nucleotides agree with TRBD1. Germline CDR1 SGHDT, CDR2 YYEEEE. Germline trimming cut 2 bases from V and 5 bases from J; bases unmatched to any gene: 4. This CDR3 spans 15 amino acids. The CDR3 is CASSFGQGKTGELFF. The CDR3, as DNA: TGTGCCAGCAGCTTCGGACAGGGGAAAACCGGGGAGCTGTTTTTT.

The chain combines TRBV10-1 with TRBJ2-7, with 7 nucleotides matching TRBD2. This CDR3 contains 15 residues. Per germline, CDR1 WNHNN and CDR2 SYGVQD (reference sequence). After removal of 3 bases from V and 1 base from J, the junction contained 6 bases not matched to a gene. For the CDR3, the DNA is TGCGCCAGCAGTGAAAAGGGACTAACTTCCTACGAGCAGTACTTC. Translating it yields CASSEKGLTSYEQYF.

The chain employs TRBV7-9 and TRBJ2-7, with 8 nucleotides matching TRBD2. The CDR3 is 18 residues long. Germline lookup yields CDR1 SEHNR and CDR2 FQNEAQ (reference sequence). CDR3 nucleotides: TGTGCCAGCAGTTTAGGCGGTCTCGGACTAGCTAAATCCTACGAGCAGTACGTC. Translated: CASSLGGLGLAKSYEQYV.

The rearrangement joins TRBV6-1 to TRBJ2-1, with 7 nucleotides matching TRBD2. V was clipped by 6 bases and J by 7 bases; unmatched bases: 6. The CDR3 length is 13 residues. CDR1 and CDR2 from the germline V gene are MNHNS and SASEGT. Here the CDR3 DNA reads TGTGCCAGCAGCGTCTGGGGAGGGAATGAGCAGTTCTTC. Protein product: CASSVWGGNEQFF.

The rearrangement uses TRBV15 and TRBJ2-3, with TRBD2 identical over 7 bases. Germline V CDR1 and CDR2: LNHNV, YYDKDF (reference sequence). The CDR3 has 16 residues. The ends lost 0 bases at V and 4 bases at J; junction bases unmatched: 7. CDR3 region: CATSRDERGSADTQYF. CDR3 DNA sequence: TGTGCCACCAGCAGAGATGAGCGCGGGAGTGCAGATACGCAGTATTTT.